This T cell receptor beta chain appears in the sequencing data of a study of blood T cell repertoires in COVID-19. V was trimmed by 1 base and J by 5 bases, leaving 14 bases between them. CDR1 and CDR2 (germline): GTSNPN, SVGIG (reference sequence). There are 15 residues in the CDR3. Repertoires were generated with immunoSEQ multiplex PCR, while TCRdb's copy carries only in-frame clones and drops some. The table lists 70,000 to 85,000 clones, about 86% of them singletons. This sequence joins TRBV30 and TRBJ1-4, with a possible D match to TRBD1 (5 bases). The specimen sequenced was peripheral blood. This clonotype was obtained from a woman of 80 years or more in a cohort sampled during active or convalescent COVID-19. The CDR3: CAWSEGGAWNEKLFF. The CDR3 DNA sequence: TGTGCCTGGAGTGAAGGAGGGGCCTGGAATGAAAAACTGTTTTTT.